This is a list of T cell receptor beta chains from one sample in a study of beta chain features in type 1 diabetes. TCRdb keeps only in-frame clones here, not all; method: immunoSEQ multiplex PCR. The data hold approximately 150,000 clones, with about 13% observed a single time. The sample comprised central memory CD4+ T cells from blood. These receptors all come from a man aged 18 to 30 with type 1 diabetes. CDR3s include the opening cysteine and the closing phenylalanine or tryptophan. D genes are given only for firm matches. Clone size is not always given. Where it is, it says once, few, many or a class for expanded clones.

.,TRBV6-5,TRBJ1-1,.,TGTGCCAGCAGTTACTCCTGGCAGTCGAACACTGAAGCTTTCTTT,CASSYSWQSNTEAFF
TRBD2,TRBV2,TRBJ2-1,few,TGTGCCAGCGCAGGCGGGGGCTACAATGAGCAGTTCTTC,CASAGGGYNEQFF
.,TRBV14,TRBJ1-4,few,TGTGCCAGCAGCCAAGAGCCCCGGGACGGAAAACTGTTTTTT,CASSQEPRDGKLFF
TRBD1,TRBV7-2,TRBJ1-2,.,TGTGCCAGCAGCTCCGGACAGGGGGAAATCGGCTACACCTTC,CASSSGQGEIGYTF
TRBD2,TRBV5-1,TRBJ2-3,.,TGCGCCAGCAGCATAGCGGGGATGGTAGATACGCAGTATTTT,CASSIAGMVDTQYF
.,TRBV30,TRBJ1-6,.,TGTGCCTGGAGTCGGCAGTCGAGTTCACCCCTCCACTTT,CAWSRQSSSPLHF
.,TRBV27,TRBJ1-1,few,TGTGCCAGCAGTTTAATTTCGGCGGGGGCGCGGACTTTCTTT,CASSLISAGARTFF
.,TRBV28,TRBJ2-7,.,TGTGCCAGCAGTTTATTATACTCACCGACCTACGAGCAGTACTTC,CASSLLYSPTYEQYF
TRBD1,TRBV19,TRBJ1-5,.,TGTGCCAGTAGTCCCTCGACAGGGAGTAAGGGTCAGCCCCAGCATTTT,CASSPSTGSKGQPQHF
.,TRBV18,TRBJ1-1,few,TGTGCCAGCTCACCCGGTCCCACTGAAGCTTTCTTT,CASSPGPTEAFF
.,TRBV2,TRBJ2-5,.,TGTGCCAGCAGAGAGGGACCGCCAGGGGAGACCCAGTACTTC,CASREGPPGETQYF
.,TRBV5-6,TRBJ2-6,.,TGTGCCAGCAGCCTACTGGGTATCTCTGGGGCCAACGTCCTGACTTTC,CASSLLGISGANVLTF
.,TRBV7-9,TRBJ1-6,.,TGTGCCACCTCGCCCTACAGGGTTGTGAATTCACCCCTCCACTTT,CATSPYRVVNSPLHF
TRBD2,TRBV19,TRBJ2-1,.,TGTGCCAGTAGTAAATCGGGACTAGCTTTCAATGAGCAGTTCTTC,CASSKSGLAFNEQFF
.,TRBV2,TRBJ1-1,.,TGTGCCAGCAGTGACAGGGATGGTGTTGCTTTCTTT,CASSDRDGVAFF
TRBD1,TRBV2,TRBJ2-5,few,TGTGCCAGCAGTGAAGCGGGGACAGGGAAGTACCAAGAGACCCAGTACTTC,CASSEAGTGKYQETQYF
TRBD1,TRBV2,TRBJ2-5,.,TGTGCCAGCAGCTGGACAGGGGGCCAAGAGACCCAGTACTTC,CASSWTGGQETQYF
.,TRBV9,TRBJ1-1,few,TGTGCCAGCAGCGTAGGGGCGGTAGGTGAAGCTTTCTTT,CASSVGAVGEAFF
TRBD1,TRBV6-5,TRBJ2-5,.,TGTGCCAGCAGAGGAGGGACAGGGGAAGTGACCCAGTACTTC,CASRGGTGEVTQYF
.,TRBV7-2,TRBJ2-7,.,TGTGCCAGCAGCTTAGGGACTCCCCTCGAGCAGTACTTC,CASSLGTPLEQYF
.,TRBV6-1,TRBJ2-5,.,TGTGCCAGCAGTATGAAAGAGACCCAGTACTTC,CASSMKETQYF
TRBD2,TRBV19,TRBJ2-7,.,TGTGCCAGTAGTAGTTATAGCGGGTTCTCCTACGAGCAGTACTTC,CASSSYSGFSYEQYF
.,TRBV27,TRBJ2-7,.,TGTGCCAGCAGCCCATTTGGTCCTTACGAGCAGTACTTC,CASSPFGPYEQYF
.,TRBV27,TRBJ1-2,.,TGTGCCAGCAGTTTATCGATGCCCCAGGCAGGCGTCTATGGCTACACCTTC,CASSLSMPQAGVYGYTF
.,TRBV4-2,TRBJ2-6,.,TGTGCCAGCAGCCAAGTGGGCAGCTCTGGGGCCAACGTCCTGACTTTC,CASSQVGSSGANVLTF
TRBD1,TRBV9,TRBJ2-2,.,TGTGCCAGCAGCCTACAGGGGTCCGGGGAGCTGTTTTTT,CASSLQGSGELFF
.,TRBV6-5,TRBJ1-5,.,TGTGCCAGCAGTTACTCGAACAGGGATAGCAATCAGCCCCAGCATTTT,CASSYSNRDSNQPQHF
.,TRBV7-9,TRBJ1-1,few,TGTGCCAGCAGCTTAGCCCGACAGAAGGGGGACACTGAAGCTTTCTTT,CASSLARQKGDTEAFF
.,TRBV28,TRBJ1-1,.,TGTGCCAGCAGTTTCGACAGGTTCGAAGCTTTCTTT,CASSFDRFEAFF
.,TRBV5-1,TRBJ1-2,few,TGCGCCAGCAGCACCGAAGGGATTTTCTACACCTTC,CASSTEGIFYTF
.,TRBV9,TRBJ1-3,few,TGTGCCAGCAGCGTAGAGATCGGACCTCAATCTGGAAACACCATATATTTT,CASSVEIGPQSGNTIYF
TRBD1,TRBV27,TRBJ1-1,few,TGTGCCAGCAGACCGGGACAGGGCCACACTGAAGCTTTCTTT,CASRPGQGHTEAFF
TRBD2,TRBV10-3,TRBJ2-3,.,TGTGCCATCGGTGAGCGGGGGGGCCATGGAGATACGCAGTATTTT,CAIGERGGHGDTQYF
.,TRBV11-3,TRBJ2-3,.,TGTGCCAGCAGCTTATTGCGGGGGCTCGGAGATACGCAGTATTTT,CASSLLRGLGDTQYF